The next 16 T cell receptor beta chains were all read from a single sample in a study of graft-versus-host responses after intestinal transplantation. The graft tissue was processed, and this released both intraepithelial and lamina propria lymphocytes. The protocol was immunoSEQ multiplex PCR, while the TCRdb copy is restricted to in-frame clones and leaves out a portion. Here the sample spans roughly 6,000 clones, roughly three quarters being singletons. The sample here was ileum tissue, taken roughly 290 days after intestinal transplant. The receptors come from a human patient who received an intestinal transplant, so some T cells may come from the graft donor.

The chain recombines TRBV5-6 with TRBJ2-7; D is possibly TRBD1 (6 bases). The CDR3 is 14 amino acids. Trimming removed 2 bases from V and 9 bases from J, with 18 bases in between. Germline values: CDR1 SGHDT, CDR2 YYEEEE. CDR3: CASSFGTSIQRQYF. In DNA form, the CDR3 reads TGTGCCAGCAGCTTCGGGACATCCATCCAGAGGCAGTACTTC.

In this sample, this clone turned up a few times. V gene TRBV7-9 combines with J gene TRBJ2-7, with D unclear. V gave up 6 bases and J gave up 5 bases, with 14 bases separating them. Germline loops: CDR1 SEHNR, CDR2 FQNEAQ (reference sequence). The CDR3 has 13 amino acids. CDR3 amino acids: CASSLELGNEQYF. The CDR3 nucleotides are TGTGCCAGCAGTCTAGAGTTGGGCAACGAGCAGTACTTC.

In its sample, this clone was seen once. The V call is TRBV28, the J call TRBJ1-2, with D possibly TRBD1 on 6 matching bases. Germline CDR1 MDHEN, CDR2 SYDVKM. CDR3 length: 13 amino acids. The ends were cut back, 6 bases at V and 4 bases at J, with 12 bases in the middle. The CDR3 bases are TGTGCCAGCAGCTCTGACAGGTCCTATGGCTACACCTTC. It encodes CASSSDRSYGYTF.

The chain carries TRBV5-1 and TRBJ1-6; a weak D match, TRBD1 (5 bases). In germline, CDR1 is SGHRS, CDR2 YFSETQ. The V gene lost 5 bases and the J gene lost 5 bases, with 11 bases spanning the gap. The CDR3 has 14 amino acids. The chain's CDR3 is CASRSQGNNSPLHF. The CDR3 DNA is TGCGCCAGCAGATCTCAGGGCAATAATTCACCCCTCCACTTT. Full variable domain (remainder filled in from reference TRBV5-1 and TRBJ1-6): KAGVTQTPRYLIKTRGQQVTLSCSPISGHRSVSWYQQTPGQGLQFLFEYFSETQRNKGNFPGRFSGRQFSNSRSEMNVSTLELGDSALYLCASRSQGNNSPLHFGNGTRLTVT.

V is TRBV28 and J is TRBJ1-5; the D is unclear. Germline-derived CDR1 and CDR2 are MDHEN and SYDVKM. The CDR3 has 14 amino acids. Trimming shortened V by 8 bases and J by 0 bases, and 11 bases separated the two germline ends. CDR3 sequence reads: CASGRPYSNQPQHF. CDR3 sequence (DNA): TGTGCCAGCGGTAGGCCCTATAGCAATCAGCCCCAGCATTTT.

This clone was recorded only once. The rearrangement uses TRBV5-3 and TRBJ1-4, with TRBD1 identical over 8 bases. TRBV5-3 is labeled an ORF, and its function is uncertain. The CDR3 loop spans 15 amino acids. The junction had 12 bases not matched to a gene; V was cut back by 8 bases and J by 6 bases. As DNA, the CDR3 is TGTGCCAGCAGCACCAACAGGGGGGAGGATGAAAAACTGTTTTTT. Translating it yields CASSTNRGEDEKLFF.

The chain recombines TRBV11-2 with TRBJ2-7; 7 nucleotides match TRBD2. The V segment lost 11 bases and the J segment 3 bases; nucleotides outside the gene matches: 7. The CDR3 totals 12 residues. The germline CDR1 and CDR2 sequences are SGHAT and FQNNGV. The CDR3 spells CARAGDSYEQYF. Written as DNA, the CDR3 is TGTGCCCGCGCGGGGGATAGCTACGAGCAGTACTTC.

The chain links TRBV5-1 to TRBJ2-5; a possible D gene is TRBD1 (6 bases). CDR3 length equals 14 residues. Germline values: CDR1 SGHRS, CDR2 YFSETQ. The V and J ends lost 2 bases and 0 bases respectively, with 8 bases between them. In DNA form, the CDR3 reads TGCGCCAGCAGCTTTACAGGGTACCAAGAGACCCAGTACTTC. This translates into CASSFTGYQETQYF.

The chain combines TRBV25-1 with TRBJ1-4, with D maybe TRBD1 (6 bases). The CDR3 has 14 amino acids. In germline, CDR1 is MGHDK, CDR2 SYGVNS. The germline V and J ends were trimmed by 4 bases and 9 bases, with 15 bases remaining between them. CDR3 nucleotides: TGTGCCAGCAGTGCGTCAGGGGCAGAGAAAAAACTGTTTTTT. This encodes CASSASGAEKKLFF.

This chain connects TRBV6-5 to TRBJ2-3; D is unclear. The V end lost 6 bases, the J end lost 5 bases, and 12 bases lay between the germline ends. The germline gives CDR1 MNHEY, CDR2 SVGAGI. The CDR3 spans 13 residues. The DNA for the CDR3 is TGTGCCAGCAGACTACTGGACCAAGATACGCAGTATTTT. Translating it yields CASRLLDQDTQYF.

The chain combines TRBV12-5 with TRBJ1-1; D gene uncertain. Germline V gene sequence: CDR1 LGHNT, CDR2 FRNRAP. The CDR3 spans 12 residues. V was trimmed by 8 bases and J by 4 bases, leaving 11 bases between them. The CDR3 protein is CASSTSFTEAFF. CDR3 coding DNA: TGTGCTAGTTCCACCTCCTTCACTGAAGCTTTCTTT.

The chain employs TRBV6-1 and TRBJ1-1; no reliable D call. In germline, CDR1 is MNHNS, CDR2 SASEGT. CDR3 length: 13 residues. V was cut by 5 bases and J by 3 bases, with 10 bases left in between. The CDR3 nucleotides read TGTGCCAGCAGTACTACTAAGGACACTGAAGCTTTCTTT. Its translation is CASSTTKDTEAFF.

This clone was seen a few times. The rearrangement joins TRBV5-1 to TRBJ1-5, with unresolved D. The V end was cut by 6 bases, the J end by 0 bases, with 4 bases between. The CDR3 runs 12 residues. The germline V gene encodes CDR1 SGHRS and CDR2 YFSETQ. CDR3 nucleotides: TGCGCCAGCACGGATAGCAATCAGCCCCAGCATTTT. Its translation: CASTDSNQPQHF.

This clone showed up just a few times. V and J are TRBV7-2 and TRBJ2-2, with D possibly being TRBD1 or TRBD2 (5 bases each). The V and J ends lost 3 bases and 3 bases respectively, with 11 bases between them. CDR3 size: 15 residues. The germline V gene has CDR1 SGHTA and CDR2 FQGNSA. CDR3 sequence: CASSFPGPHTGELFF. The DNA of the CDR3 is TGTGCCAGCAGCTTTCCGGGACCTCACACCGGGGAGCTGTTTTTT.

The chain links TRBV25-1 to TRBJ2-7, with a tentative D call TRBD1 (7 bases). Germline V CDR1 and CDR2: MGHDK, SYGVNS. Trimming removed 4 bases from V and 2 bases from J, with 12 bases in between. This CDR3 region has 14 residues. The CDR3 bases are TGTGCCAGCAGTGCCGGCGGGACAGCCTACGAGCAGTACTTC. Its protein is CASSAGGTAYEQYF.

The chain couples TRBV6-6 to TRBJ2-1; possibly TRBD1 for D (6 bases). Germline CDR1 reads MNHNY; CDR2 reads SVGAGI (reference sequence). Trimming removed 8 bases at V and 9 bases at J, with 17 bases between. CDR3 size: 13 residues. CDR3 in DNA: TGTGCCAGCGGGACATTAACAATCGGTGAGCAGTTCTTC. Translation: CASGTLTIGEQFF.